A single sample is the source of the 23 T cell receptor beta chains below, sequenced in a study of blood T cell repertoires in COVID-19. Sequencing was performed with immunoSEQ multiplex PCR; in TCRdb, only in-frame clones are kept and a portion is missing. The sample lists 88,000 or so clones; around 79% were seen once. The sequenced sample was peripheral blood. The receptors here all came from a man older than 75 with acute or convalescent COVID-19.

The V and J genes are TRBV6-5 and TRBJ1-2; TRBD1 matches at 9 bases. CDR1 is MNHEY, CDR2 SVGAGI, per germline. This CDR3 spans 13 amino acids. Trimming removed 5 bases from V and 7 bases from J; junction bases left unmatched: 5. The CDR3 spells CASSTGQGTGYTF. The CDR3 nucleotides are TGTGCCAGCAGTACAGGACAGGGGACTGGCTACACCTTC.

V gene TRBV15 combines with J gene TRBJ2-7, with 12 positions matching TRBD1. The CDR3 has 16 residues. J gave up 7 bases and V 3 bases, and 10 bases lay outside the gene matches. Germline-derived CDR1 and CDR2 are LNHNV and YYDKDF (reference sequence). The CDR3 here is CATSRPPGQGAGEQYF. The CDR3 bases are TGTGCCACCAGCAGGCCACCGGGACAGGGGGCGGGTGAGCAGTACTTC. Filled out from reference TRBV15 and TRBJ2-7, the complete variable domain reads DAMVIQNPRYQVTQFGKPVTLSCSQTLNHNVMYWYQQKSSQAPKLLFHYYDKDFNNEADTPDNFQSRRPNTSFCFLDIRSPGLGDTAMYLCATSRPPGQGAGEQYFGPGTRLTVT.

In DNA, the CDR3 is TGTGCCAGCAGCACCCGGGACAGGGGAGAAAAACTGTTTTTT. Translated: CASSTRDRGEKLFF. The chain is built from TRBV3-1 (or the pseudogene TRBV3-2) and TRBJ1-4; 10 positions match TRBD1. Trimming at V came to 5 bases and at J to 8 bases, leaving 5 bases not matched to a gene. The germline V gene encodes CDR1 LGHDT and CDR2 YNNKEL (reference sequence). This CDR3 region has 14 residues.

This clone was observed once. The V and J genes are TRBV28 and TRBJ1-5; D call uncertain. This CDR3 contains 12 residues. The germline V gene encodes CDR1 MDHEN and CDR2 SYDVKM. V was pared by 11 bases and J by 1 base, with 9 bases between. CDR3 sequence: CASGLSNQPQHF. Here the CDR3 DNA reads TGTGCCTCAGGCCTCAGCAATCAGCCCCAGCATTTT.

V is TRBV18 and J is TRBJ2-1; D may be TRBD1 (5 bases). The germline V and J ends were trimmed by 2 bases and 8 bases, with 10 bases remaining between them. The CDR3 loop spans 13 amino acids. Looked up from germline, CDR1 is KGHSH and CDR2 is LQKENI. CDR3 in amino acids: CASSPSQGYEQFF. The CDR3 DNA reads as TGTGCCAGCTCACCATCCCAGGGATATGAGCAGTTCTTC. The full variable domain, its missing parts supplied by reference TRBV18 and TRBJ2-1, is NAGVMQNPRHLVRRRGQEARLRCSPMKGHSHVYWYRQLPEEGLKFMVYLQKENIIDESGMPKERFSAEFPKEGPSILRIQQVVRGDSAAYFCASSPSQGYEQFFGPGTRLTVL.

This clone showed up just once. The chain couples TRBV10-3 to TRBJ2-5; D possibly corresponds to TRBD2 (6 bases). The CDR3 is 13 residues long. Between the trimmed V and J ends, which lost 7 bases and 5 bases, there was a span of 14 bases. The V gene's germline CDR1 is ENHRY and CDR2 SYGVKD. CDR3 region: CAINPGVQETQYF. CDR3 nucleotide sequence: TGTGCCATCAATCCGGGGGTTCAGGAGACCCAGTACTTC.

The V and J genes are TRBV14 and TRBJ2-3, with a weak D call TRBD1 (6 bases). V lost 6 bases and J lost 0, with 16 bases in between. CDR1 is SGHDN and CDR2 is FVKESK in the germline V gene. The CDR3 sequence is 16 residues long. CDR3 amino acids: CASSASGTLSTDTQYF. The CDR3 DNA sequence: TGTGCCAGCAGTGCTTCGGGGACACTTAGCACAGATACGCAGTATTTT. Full variable domain (missing parts from reference TRBV14 and TRBJ2-3): EAGVTQFPSHSVIEKGQTVTLRCDPISGHDNLYWYRRVMGKEIKFLLHFVKESKQDESGMPNNRFLAERTGGTYSTLKVQPAELEDSGVYFCASSASGTLSTDTQYFGPGTRLTVL.

The V and J genes are TRBV10-3 and TRBJ1-4; D not resolved. The V end lost 6 bases, the J end lost 0 bases, and 8 bases lay between the germline ends. Germline V gene data show CDR1 as ENHRY and CDR2 as SYGVKD. The CDR3 loop spans 14 amino acids. CDR3 sequence: CAIRAGATNEKLFF. The CDR3, as DNA: TGTGCCATCAGGGCGGGTGCAACTAATGAAAAACTGTTTTTT.

The rearrangement joins TRBV19 to TRBJ1-2, with D hard to call. The length of the CDR3 is 13 residues. Germline values: CDR1 LNHDA, CDR2 SQIVND (reference sequence). V shed 2 bases and J shed 6 bases, with 10 bases lying between them. As DNA, the CDR3 is TGTGCCAGTAGTATACAAGACAAGGATGGCTACACCTTC. It yields the protein CASSIQDKDGYTF.

This sequence joins TRBV19 and TRBJ1-4, with D possibly matching TRBD1 (6 bases). V lost 8 bases to trimming and J lost 7 bases, with 17 bases between them. CDR3 length equals 14 residues. Germline V gene lookup returns CDR1 LNHDA and CDR2 SQIVND (reference sequence). Here the CDR3 DNA reads TGTGCCAGTCGAATTGGGGACACGACTGAAAAACTGTTTTTT. It specifies CASRIGDTTEKLFF. Supplemented by reference TRBV19 and TRBJ1-4, the full variable domain reads DGGITQSPKYLFRKEGQNVTLSCEQNLNHDAMYWYRQDPGQGLRLIYYSQIVNDFQKGDIAEGYSVSREKKESFPLTVTSAQKNPTAFYLCASRIGDTTEKLFFGSGTQLSVL.

The CDR3 sequence is CASSPSGQKRYGYTF. The CDR3 DNA follows: TGTGCCAGCAGCCCCTCGGGACAGAAGAGATATGGCTACACCTTC. The rearrangement links TRBV28 to TRBJ1-2; 7 bases map to TRBD1. The trim removed 6 bases at V and 5 bases at J, leaving 12 bases unmatched. Germline values: CDR1 MDHEN, CDR2 SYDVKM. This CDR3 contains 15 residues.

This CDR3 reads CASSPGLRGETYEQYF. The CDR3 region has the DNA TGTGCCAGCAGCCCAGGGCTGCGGGGGGAGACCTACGAGCAGTACTTC. The rearrangement uses TRBV7-3 and TRBJ2-7; 8 positions agree with TRBD2. This CDR3 is 16 amino acids long. Per germline, CDR1 SGHTA and CDR2 FQGTGA. V lost 5 bases, J lost 2 bases, and 11 bases stayed unmatched.

The chain uses TRBV5-4 and TRBJ1-3; D might be TRBD1 (5 bases). Between the trimmed V and J ends, which lost 0 bases and 0 bases, there was a span of 7 bases. This CDR3 region has 15 residues. Looked up from germline, CDR1 is SGHNT and CDR2 is YYREEE (reference sequence). CDR3 DNA sequence: TGTGCCAGCAGCTTGGGGGGCAACTCTGGAAACACCATATATTTT. It codes for CASSLGGNSGNTIYF.

V usage is TRBV2 and J usage is TRBJ1-5, with D perhaps TRBD1 (6 bases). CDR1 and CDR2 (germline): SNHLY, FYNNEI. This CDR3 is built from 12 residues. V gave up 5 bases and J gave up 6 bases, with 8 bases separating them. The CDR3 region is CASSPRGQPQHF. Here the CDR3 DNA reads TGTGCCAGCAGTCCCAGGGGTCAGCCCCAGCATTTT.

The CDR3: CASSLGQGGSSYNSPLHF. The CDR3 nucleotides are TGCGCCAGCAGCCTGGGGCAGGGAGGTAGCTCCTATAATTCACCCCTCCACTTT. This chain joins TRBV4-1 and TRBJ1-6; tentative D call: TRBD1 (5 bases). There are 18 residues in the CDR3. Germline lookup yields CDR1 MGHRA and CDR2 YSYEKL. V lost 4 bases and J 0 bases, leaving 16 bases between the germline ends.

The J gene is TRBJ2-7, the V gene TRBV19; a weak D match, TRBD1 (5 bases). The CDR3 is made up of 14 amino acids. The germline gives CDR1 LNHDA, CDR2 SQIVND (reference sequence). Trimming cost V 4 bases and J 2 bases, with 12 bases left between them. The DNA for the CDR3 is TGTGCCAGTAGTAGGCACAGGAAGACCTACGAGCAGTACTTC. Translating it yields CASSRHRKTYEQYF.

V is TRBV18 and J is TRBJ2-5; TRBD2 matches at 7 bases. The CDR3 extends over 13 amino acids. Trimming cost V 4 bases and J 5 bases; bases outside gene matches: 4. Germline lookup yields CDR1 KGHSH and CDR2 LQKENI. The CDR3 sequence is CASSREGLETQYF. CDR3 sequence (DNA): TGTGCCAGCTCACGGGAGGGGTTGGAGACCCAGTACTTC.

This chain connects TRBV6-2 or TRBV6-3 to TRBJ2-1; 13 bases are shared with TRBD2. After removal of 5 bases from V and 0 bases from J, the junction contained 13 bases not matched to a gene. CDR1 is MNHEY, CDR2 SVGEGT, per germline. The CDR3 covers 20 residues. CDR3 residues: CASSPRTSGGLFSSYNEQFF. CDR3 coding DNA: TGTGCCAGCAGTCCCCGGACTAGCGGGGGCCTCTTCAGCTCCTACAATGAGCAGTTCTTC.

The CDR3 nucleotides are TGCGCCAGCAGCCAAGATCGCGGGGTCTTAGGTGAAAAACTGTTTTTT. It encodes CASSQDRGVLGEKLFF. V gene TRBV4-1 combines with J gene TRBJ1-4; no clear D. The V end was cut by 0 bases, the J end by 7 bases, with 15 bases between. Germline V gene lookup returns CDR1 MGHRA and CDR2 YSYEKL. The CDR3 is 16 amino acids.

This clone was counted a single time. This chain links TRBV5-6 with TRBJ1-3; the match to TRBD1 covers 8 bases. Germline V lookup: CDR1 SGHDT, CDR2 YYEEEE. This CDR3 has 14 amino acids. The J segment lost 4 bases and the V segment lost 0 bases, leaving 0 bases of the junction unmatched. The CDR3 protein is CASSLGTGGNTIYF. CDR3 bases: TGTGCCAGCAGCTTGGGGACAGGGGGAAACACCATATATTTT.

The chain uses TRBV2 and TRBJ1-3; a weak D match, TRBD1 (5 bases). Germline CDR1 and CDR2: SNHLY and FYNNEI. V gave up 2 bases and J gave up 0 bases, with 8 bases separating them. The CDR3 extends over 15 amino acids. The CDR3 sequence: CASSESRASGNTIYF. CDR3 coding DNA: TGTGCCAGCAGTGAATCCAGGGCCTCTGGAAACACCATATATTTT.

The CDR3 spells CASSDPTGLAGGWREQYF. The CDR3 coding sequence is TGTGCCAGCAGTGACCCAACGGGACTAGCGGGGGGTTGGCGAGAGCAGTACTTC. The chain joins TRBV6-4 to TRBJ2-7; 15 bases fit TRBD2. The CDR3 is 18 residues long. Looked up from germline, CDR1 is MRHNA and CDR2 is SNTAGT. Unmatched junction bases numbered 12, after V lost 2 bases and J lost 7 bases.

The V call is TRBV29-1, the J call TRBJ2-2; D might be TRBD2 (7 bases). Germline V gene data show CDR1 as SQVTM and CDR2 as ANQGSEA. CDR3 length: 13 residues. The ends were cut back, 3 bases at V and 5 bases at J, with 10 bases in the middle. CDR3 bases: TGCAGCGTTGACGGGGGGCGGACCGGGGAGCTGTTTTTT. It translates to CSVDGGRTGELFF.